This T cell receptor (beta chain) stems from a study of shared clonotypes between healthy human individuals. General observations from the study: The small donor group covered limited genetic and exposure diversity. Sequencing depth was a factor that was expected to affect clonotype sharing among donors.

Recent acute infections and vaccinations were absent in the healthy HIV-negative adult donors. TCRdb's copy holds only in-frame clones and misses some; the assay was immunoSEQ multiplex PCR. The sample comprises roughly 2.6 million clones, over 85% of which are singletons, and around 0.14% rests with the top ten. As concerns this clone: Its antigen is not identified.

Germline assignment: CDR1 GTSNPN and CDR2 SVGIG (reference sequence). Between the trimmed V and J ends, which lost 5 bases and 4 bases, there was a span of 15 bases. The CDR3 is 14 amino acids. The gene calls are TRBV30 and TRBJ1-5; D not certain. Sequencing was done on a sample of naive CD4+ T cells sorted from blood. Subset given: CD45RA+ positively selected. The receptor's source is a man younger than 35 in good health. CDR3 coding DNA: TGTGCCTGGGATCAGCTTTCAAGTAATCAGCCCCAGCATTTT. The encoded protein is CAWDQLSSNQPQHF.